Listed below are T cell receptor beta chains from one sample, sequenced in a study of OX40 agonist ivuxolimab in advanced cancers. TCRdb's table, derived via immunoSEQ multiplex PCR, lists solely in-frame clones and lacks some. Of 20,000 to 25,000 clones in the sample, approximately 79% were seen once. The specimen comprised CD4+ or CD8+ T cells sorted from blood, sampled in a trial of the OX40 agonist ivuxolimab. The source of these receptors is an adult with an advanced solid tumor such as melanoma, head and neck, liver or kidney cancer. CDR3s include the opening cysteine and the closing phenylalanine or tryptophan. A D gene is named only where the DNA matches it firmly. Clone sizes are given selectively: once, few, many, or a class where the clone is expanded.

d_call clone_size j_call v_call cdr3_nt cdr3_aa
- few TRBJ2-5 TRBV5-5 TGTGCCAGCAGCCCCGGGAGATCAGGAGAGACCCAGTACTTC CASSPGRSGETQYF
TRBD1 - TRBJ2-7 TRBV5-1 TGCGCCAGCAGCTTAGGACAGGCGCTCGAGCAGTACTTC CASSLGQALEQYF
- - TRBJ1-6 TRBV28 TGTGCCAGCAGTGACCGATACCTGGAGTACTGGTATAATTCACCCCTCCACTTT CASSDRYLEYWYNSPLHF
TRBD1 once TRBJ1-5 TRBV15 TGTGCCACCAGCAGTGGTGGGACAGATAGCAATCAGCCCCAGCATTTT CATSSGGTDSNQPQHF
- - TRBJ2-1 TRBV6-6 TGTGCCAGCAGTTACTCGGCTAGCTCCTACAATGAGCAGTTCTTC CASSYSASSYNEQFF
- - TRBJ1-2 TRBV6-1 TGTGCCAGCAGTGACCCGGCAGGGTTTAGTAACTATGGCTACACCTTC CASSDPAGFSNYGYTF
- - TRBJ1-4 TRBV7-9 TGTGCCAGCAGCTTAGGACTGATAGGCAGGGATGCAACTAATGAAAAACTGTTTTTT CASSLGLIGRDATNEKLFF
TRBD1 - TRBJ1-6 TRBV19 TGTGCCAGTAGTATAGTCGTGGGCGAGGGGGCTTATAATTCACCCCTCCACTTT CASSIVVGEGAYNSPLHF
- - TRBJ2-7 TRBV27 TGTGCCAGCAGTTTATCGGGCTACGAGCAGTACTTC CASSLSGYEQYF
- - TRBJ1-2 TRBV18 TGTGCCAGCTCACCTCCAGAGCTCCTATTGGGCTACACCTTC CASSPPELLLGYTF
- - TRBJ2-3 TRBV9 TGTGCCAGCAGCGTAGCCTTGTTTCAGGGGTCTAGCACAGATACGCAGTATTTT CASSVALFQGSSTDTQYF
- - TRBJ2-7 TRBV6-1 TGTGCCAGCAGTGAGCTTTACAGGGATTCCTACGAGCAGTACTTC CASSELYRDSYEQYF
- - TRBJ2-2 TRBV9 TGTGCCAGCAGCGTAACGGGGACCGGGGAGCTGTTTTTT CASSVTGTGELFF
TRBD1 - TRBJ1-5 TRBV6-6 TGTGCCAGCAGTCAGCAGGGGGCGGGGCAGCCCCAGCATTTT CASSQQGAGQPQHF
- - TRBJ1-2 TRBV7-2 TGTGCCAGCAGCTTATGGAACTATGGCTACACCTTC CASSLWNYGYTF
TRBD2 - TRBJ2-5 TRBV7-3 TGTGCCAGCAGCGCTAGCGGCCGGGGAGAGACCCAGTACTTC CASSASGRGETQYF
TRBD1 - TRBJ1-2 TRBV14 TGTGCCAGCAGCCAAGCCTGGACAGGGGGGGGAGTCTATGGCTACACCTTC CASSQAWTGGGVYGYTF
TRBD1 few TRBJ2-7 TRBV2 TGTGCCAGCAGTCGGGACAGGGGAAGGCACGAGCAGTACTTC CASSRDRGRHEQYF
- - TRBJ1-3 TRBV6-5 TGTGCCAGCAGTTTTTCGGGCGCTGGAAACACCATATATTTT CASSFSGAGNTIYF